Each of the 29 T cell receptor beta chains below was sequenced from the same sample in a study of tumour-infiltrating T cells in Burkitt lymphoma. Sequenced by immunoSEQ multiplex PCR; TCRdb stores in-frame clones only, minus some. The sample includes some 1,000 clones, less than 15% seen only once; the top ten take around two fifths. Sequencing was carried out using tumor tissue. These receptors all stem from a human donor with diffuse large B-cell lymphoma.

This clone turned up a few times. This chain's CDR3 is CASSSGEQFF. The CDR3 DNA reads TGTGCCAGCAGTAGCGGTGAGCAGTTCTTC. This sequence joins TRBV25-1 and TRBJ2-1, with D tentatively TRBD2 (5 bases). The CDR3 spans 10 residues. V lost 5 bases and J lost 9, with 5 bases in between. The V gene's germline CDR1 is MGHDK and CDR2 SYGVNS.

The rearrangement uses TRBV18 and TRBJ1-3; no clear D gene. V gave up 8 bases and J gave up 4 bases, with 9 bases separating them. The CDR3 is 12 residues long. Germline CDR1 is KGHSH and CDR2 is LQKENI. The CDR3 loop reads CASRAYGNTIYF. The CDR3 region has the DNA TGTGCCAGCCGGGCTTACGGAAACACCATATATTTT.

This chain links TRBV7-9 with TRBJ2-2; 9 nucleotides align to TRBD2. The CDR3 runs to 19 residues. Trimming at V came to 2 bases and at J to 1 base, leaving 11 bases not matched to a gene. Germline V gene sequence: CDR1 SEHNR, CDR2 FQNEAQ (reference sequence). CDR3 loop: CASSLPGLALSGNTGELFF. CDR3 coding DNA: TGTGCCAGCAGCTTACCCGGACTAGCGCTAAGCGGGAACACCGGGGAGCTGTTTTTT.

This clone was counted between two and nine times. The chain joins TRBV27 to TRBJ2-7; TRBD2 aligns across 7 bases. Per the germline V gene, CDR1 is MNHEY and CDR2 is SMNVEV (reference sequence). V was pared by 5 bases and J by 3 bases, with 7 bases of the junction left unmatched. The CDR3 loop spans 14 amino acids. The CDR3 DNA follows: TGTGCCAGCAGTCCGGGACTACTTGTCTACGAGCAGTACTTC. Encoded protein: CASSPGLLVYEQYF.

Only a few counts were recorded for this clone. V and J are TRBV5-6 and TRBJ2-7; 7 nucleotides align to TRBD2. V trimming: 6 bases; J trimming: 5 bases; junction bases outside the gene matches: 14. Germline V gene sequence: CDR1 SGHDT, CDR2 YYEEEE. There are 15 residues in the CDR3. CDR3: CASTMRWRESDEQYF. The DNA for the CDR3 is TGTGCCAGCACCATGAGGTGGCGGGAGTCCGACGAGCAGTACTTC.

This clone was observed a handful of times. J is TRBJ2-1 and V is TRBV9, with TRBD2 matching over 9 bases. Germline loops: CDR1 SGDLS, CDR2 YYNGEE. J gave up 9 bases and V 0 bases, and 7 bases lay outside the gene matches. The CDR3 spans 15 residues. The DNA for the CDR3 is TGTGCCAGCAGCGTAGGATGGGGAGCGGGGGGTGAGCAGTTCTTC. Its protein product is CASSVGWGAGGEQFF.

The chain combines TRBV2 with TRBJ2-3, with 8 nucleotides matching TRBD2. V lost 1 base to trimming and J lost 4 bases; unmatched junction nucleotides: 4. In germline, CDR1 is SNHLY, CDR2 FYNNEI. CDR3 length: 15 residues. The CDR3 here is CASSEVAGGADTQYF. For the CDR3, the DNA is TGTGCCAGCAGTGAAGTGGCGGGAGGAGCAGATACGCAGTATTTT.

The J gene is TRBJ1-1, the V gene TRBV19; D not certain. CDR3 length: 17 amino acids. In germline, CDR1 is LNHDA, CDR2 SQIVND (reference sequence). Trimming removed 3 bases at V and 0 bases at J, with 17 bases between. CDR3 protein: CASSIGPLIKVNTEAFF. DNA for the CDR3: TGTGCCAGTAGTATCGGCCCTTTAATTAAGGTGAACACTGAAGCTTTCTTT.

The chain is built from TRBV21-1 and TRBJ1-4. TRBV21-1 is an annotated pseudogene. This CDR3 spans 16 amino acids. CDR3 in DNA: TGTGCCAGCAGCAAAGAAAAGGGGGGCGACGGAGAAAAACTGTTTTTT. It specifies CASSKEKGGDGEKLFF.

The CDR3: CASSSDRIDTQYF. CDR3 in DNA: TGTGCCAGCAGCTCTGACAGAATCGATACGCAGTATTTT. The gene calls are TRBV5-6 and TRBJ2-3; the D gene is possibly TRBD1 (5 bases). The CDR3 has 13 residues. Germline assignment: CDR1 SGHDT and CDR2 YYEEEE. V was shortened by 3 bases and J by 6 bases, with 11 bases between the two germline ends.

In this sample, this clone is large. This sample includes further DNA sequences coding for the same CDR3. The genes are TRBV27 and TRBJ1-2; 7 nucleotides agree with TRBD1. The germline V gene encodes CDR1 MNHEY and CDR2 SMNVEV (reference sequence). V gave up 2 bases and J gave up 4 bases; unmatched junction bases: 1. The CDR3 is 13 amino acids. This chain's CDR3 is CASSLQGGYGYTF. The CDR3, as DNA: TGTGCCAGCAGTTTACAGGGGGGCTATGGCTACACCTTC.

This clone was seen a handful of times. The rearrangement joins TRBV6-5 to TRBJ2-3; 7 bases are shared with TRBD1. Germline V CDR1 and CDR2: MNHEY, SVGAGI. This CDR3 has 15 residues. Trimming at V came to 6 bases and at J to 0 bases, leaving 6 bases not matched to a gene. The CDR3 loop is CASSKTGVSTDTQYF. The DNA for the CDR3 is TGTGCCAGCAGCAAAACAGGGGTCAGCACAGATACGCAGTATTTT.

A few counts support this clone. This chain connects TRBV7-3 to TRBJ1-1, with D uncertain. Germline V gives CDR1 SGHTA, CDR2 FQGTGA. This CDR3 is built from 13 residues. V gave up 5 bases and J gave up 2 bases, with 9 bases separating them. CDR3 protein: CASSPGGNTEAFF. CDR3 coding DNA: TGTGCCAGCAGCCCCGGTGGAAACACTGAAGCTTTCTTT.

The rearrangement uses TRBV28 and TRBJ1-2; D is possibly TRBD1 (6 bases). This CDR3 is built from 15 residues. Trimming took 6 bases from V and 3 from J, leaving 17 bases between them. Per germline, CDR1 MDHEN and CDR2 SYDVKM. The CDR3 loop is CASSTNREGHYGYTF. The CDR3 DNA sequence: TGTGCCAGCAGCACGAACAGGGAAGGGCACTATGGCTACACCTTC.

This clone was counted only a few times. The chain recombines TRBV5-1 with TRBJ2-5; D is uncertain. This CDR3 is built from 13 residues. V dropped 3 bases and J dropped 4 bases, with 10 bases sitting between them. In germline, CDR1 is SGHRS, CDR2 YFSETQ. The CDR3 sequence is CASSSQHGETQYF. The DNA for the CDR3 is TGCGCCAGCAGCTCGCAACATGGAGAGACCCAGTACTTC.

In this sample, this clone turned up a few times. The V call is TRBV27, the J call TRBJ2-7; maybe TRBD1 (5 bases). The CDR3 has 13 amino acids. Trimming cost V 2 bases and J 3 bases, with 8 bases left between them. Per the germline V gene, CDR1 is MNHEY and CDR2 is SMNVEV (reference sequence). The DNA of the CDR3 is TGTGCCAGCAGTTTACACCAGGGCTACGAGCAGTACTTC. This sequence encodes CASSLHQGYEQYF.

The rearrangement joins TRBV7-9 to TRBJ2-5; weak D call: TRBD2 (5 bases). Germline values: CDR1 SEHNR, CDR2 FQNEAQ (reference sequence). The CDR3 loop spans 14 amino acids. Trimming removed 4 bases at V and 4 bases at J, with 13 bases between. CDR3 DNA: TGTGCCAGCAGCTCGGGGTGGGCTCGAGAGACCCAGTACTTC. This sequence encodes CASSSGWARETQYF. The whole variable domain, remainder taken from reference TRBV7-9 and TRBJ2-5, is DTGVSQNPRHKITKRGQNVTFRCDPISEHNRLYWYRQTLGQGPEFLTYFQNEAQLEKSRLLSDRFSAERPKGSFSTLEIQRTEQGDSAMYLCASSSGWARETQYFGPGTRLLVL.

This clone was counted only a few times. The chain joins TRBV20-1 to TRBJ2-5, with unresolved D. Germline V gene data show CDR1 as DFQATT and CDR2 as SNEGSKA (reference sequence). CDR3 length: 10 amino acids. The V end was cut by 6 bases, the J end by 5 bases, with 7 bases between. This chain's CDR3 is CSAARETQYF. CDR3 DNA sequence: TGCAGTGCCGCAAGGGAGACCCAGTACTTC.

The V gene is TRBV27, the J gene TRBJ1-2; the D gene is possibly TRBD1 (5 bases). This CDR3 is built from 14 residues. V lost 5 bases to trimming and J lost 7 bases, with 17 bases between them. Germline V gene lookup returns CDR1 MNHEY and CDR2 SMNVEV (reference sequence). CDR3 DNA: TGTGCCAGCAGTCCTGGAGCAGGGCTCGGTGGCTACACCTTC. Translating gives CASSPGAGLGGYTF.

This clone was seen a handful of times. The chain employs TRBV28 and TRBJ2-7, with a weak D call TRBD1 (6 bases). Germline CDR1 is MDHEN and CDR2 is SYDVKM. The CDR3 has 14 amino acids. Trimming stripped 2 bases from V and 5 bases from J, with 13 bases between. The CDR3 DNA reads TGTGCCAGCAGTTTAACACAGGGTGACCACGAGCAGTACTTC. It yields the protein CASSLTQGDHEQYF.

This clone showed up just a few times. The chain joins TRBV19 to TRBJ2-3; D remains unclear. The V gene's germline CDR1 is LNHDA and CDR2 SQIVND (reference sequence). This CDR3 is 16 amino acids long. The V and J ends lost 3 bases and 8 bases respectively, with 21 bases between them. This chain's CDR3 is CASSIPIGAPSRTQYF. The CDR3 coding sequence is TGTGCCAGTAGTATCCCTATTGGCGCCCCATCCCGTACGCAGTATTTT.

The J gene is TRBJ2-7, the V gene TRBV7-9; no definite D call. Germline-derived CDR1 and CDR2 are SEHNR and FQNEAQ (reference sequence). V was shortened by 5 bases and J by 6 bases, with 14 bases between the two germline ends. The CDR3 totals 13 residues. CDR3 in amino acids: CASSPIGGVEQYF. The CDR3 nucleotides read TGTGCCAGCAGCCCAATAGGTGGGGTCGAGCAGTACTTC.

This clone showed up just a few times. This chain uses TRBV14 with TRBJ1-4, with a tentative D call TRBD1 (5 bases). The V gene's germline CDR1 is SGHDN and CDR2 FVKESK. The V end was cut by 1 base, the J end by 4 bases, with 10 bases between. CDR3 length: 15 amino acids. In nucleotides, the CDR3 is TGTGCCAGCAGCCAAGTACGAGGGGATAATGAAAAACTGTTTTTT. This gives the protein CASSQVRGDNEKLFF.

This sequence joins TRBV19 and TRBJ2-7; D not certain. V gave up 6 bases and J gave up 0 bases, with 12 bases separating them. This CDR3 comprises 14 residues. CDR1 is LNHDA, CDR2 SQIVND, per germline (reference sequence). CDR3 sequence reads: CASSIAVSSYEQYF. CDR3 coding DNA: TGTGCCAGTAGCATTGCAGTGAGCTCCTACGAGCAGTACTTC.

This clone was counted only a few times. The chain joins TRBV18 to TRBJ1-1, with D perhaps TRBD1 (5 bases). The CDR3 is made up of 14 amino acids. Trimming stripped 1 base from V and 3 bases from J, with 9 bases between. Germline V gene sequence: CDR1 KGHSH, CDR2 LQKENI. The chain's CDR3 is CASSPQGPDTEAFF. The CDR3 DNA sequence: TGTGCCAGCTCACCACAGGGGCCGGACACTGAAGCTTTCTTT.

This chain uses TRBV18 with TRBJ1-1; 8 bases are a match to TRBD1. The ends lost 5 bases at V and 1 base at J; junction bases unmatched: 6. CDR1 and CDR2 from the germline V gene are KGHSH and LQKENI. This CDR3 region has 15 residues. This chain's CDR3 is CASSSQTGANTEAFF. The CDR3 bases are TGTGCCAGCTCATCTCAGACAGGGGCGAACACTGAAGCTTTCTTT.

The rearrangement uses TRBV9 and TRBJ1-1, with TRBD1 matching over 9 bases. The CDR3 spans 15 residues. The germline CDR1 and CDR2 sequences are SGDLS and YYNGEE. With V trimmed by 4 bases and J by 5 bases, 9 bases remained unmatched. The CDR3 nucleotides are TGTGCCAGCAGCCCTTCCGGACAGGGGCGGACTGAAGCTTTCTTT. Translation: CASSPSGQGRTEAFF.

Only a few counts were recorded for this clone. In nucleotides, the CDR3 is TGTGCCAGCAGCTTAGGGCAGCAGGGCGGTGGAGATACGCAGTATTTT. This codes for CASSLGQQGGGDTQYF. The gene calls are TRBV7-6 and TRBJ2-3, with TRBD1 as a possible D gene (5 bases). CDR1 SGHVS and CDR2 FNYEAQ come from the germline V gene. This CDR3 is 16 amino acids long. V lost 1 base to trimming and J lost 5 bases, with 16 bases between them.

This clone is large in the sample. V usage is TRBV11-2 and J usage is TRBJ2-4; D is uncertain. CDR1 and CDR2 (germline): SGHAT, FQNNGV. V was cut by 5 bases and J by 6 bases, with 8 bases left in between. CDR3 length equals 12 residues. The CDR3 nucleotides read TGTGCCAGCAGCGGGCCATTAAACATTCAGTACTTC. This codes for CASSGPLNIQYF.